These 25 T cell receptor beta chains were sequenced from one sample in a study of cytomegalovirus exposure and HLA in healthy donors. It was with 60 Vbeta and 13 Jbeta primers that the PCR ran. The data were produced by immunoSEQ multiplex PCR, yet TCRdb's version contains in-frame clones alone and is incomplete. Altogether approximately 100,000 clones are present, under 80% being singletons, with the ten largest covering over 3.5%. The sample consisted of PBMCs. The receptors derive from a woman in her forties or fifties in good health and CMV-seropositive.

The gene calls are TRBV15 and TRBJ1-6; D might be TRBD1 (6 bases). Germline assignment: CDR1 LNHNV and CDR2 YYDKDF (reference sequence). V was clipped by 2 bases and J by 6 bases, with 11 bases between them. The CDR3 totals 15 residues. CDR3 nucleotide sequence: TGTGCCACCAGCAGAAGCCGGACAGTTAATTCACCCCTCCACTTT. Encoded protein: CATSRSRTVNSPLHF. Drawing the rest from reference TRBV15 and TRBJ1-6, the complete variable domain is DAMVIQNPRYQVTQFGKPVTLSCSQTLNHNVMYWYQQKSSQAPKLLFHYYDKDFNNEADTPDNFQSRRPNTSFCFLDIRSPGLGDTAMYLCATSRSRTVNSPLHFGNGTRLTVT.

This clone was detected a few times. This chain joins TRBV5-1 and TRBJ2-3, with 13 bases that match TRBD2. The CDR3 consists of 17 residues. J was trimmed by 1 base and V by 4 bases; bases with no gene match: 6. Germline V gene lookup returns CDR1 SGHRS and CDR2 YFSETQ. For the CDR3, the DNA is TGCGCCAGCAGCACCTTCACTAGCGGGGGGGGCACAGATACGCAGTATTTT. Its protein product is CASSTFTSGGGTDTQYF.

The CDR3 DNA reads as TGTGCCAGTAAAAGAGGGCAGTTGAACACTGAAGCTTTCTTT. It codes for CASKRGQLNTEAFF. This chain uses TRBV19 with TRBJ1-1, with unresolved D. This CDR3 is built from 14 residues. Germline V CDR1 and CDR2: LNHDA, SQIVND (reference sequence). The ends were cut back, 7 bases at V and 0 bases at J, with 12 bases in the middle.

The chain couples TRBV6-1 to TRBJ2-7; D unclear. Germline V gene sequence: CDR1 MNHNS, CDR2 SASEGT. The CDR3 is 16 residues long. Trimming took off 2 bases at V and 4 bases at J, with 18 bases between the two ends. The CDR3 loop reads CASSESVRSLSYEQYF. The CDR3 region has the DNA TGTGCCAGCAGTGAAAGTGTTAGATCCTTAAGTTACGAGCAGTACTTC.

The chain couples TRBV2 to TRBJ1-5; D uncertain. V was clipped by 3 bases and J by 1 base, with 13 bases between them. CDR1 SNHLY and CDR2 FYNNEI come from the germline V gene. CDR3 length equals 16 residues. In DNA form, the CDR3 reads TGTGCCAGCAGTGACCCATCAGACTTAAGCAATCAGCCCCAGCATTTT. Translated: CASSDPSDLSNQPQHF.

This chain connects TRBV11-3 to TRBJ2-7; tentative D call: TRBD2 (6 bases). The V gene lost 5 bases and the J gene lost 0 bases, with 14 bases spanning the gap. Germline V gene sequence: CDR1 SGHNT, CDR2 YENEEA. The CDR3 totals 15 residues. CDR3 in amino acids: CASSPGVQGSYEQYF. The DNA of the CDR3 is TGTGCCAGCAGCCCGGGGGTGCAGGGCTCCTACGAGCAGTACTTC.

V and J are TRBV5-1 and TRBJ2-7, with unresolved D. This CDR3 comprises 11 residues. Germline V lookup: CDR1 SGHRS, CDR2 YFSETQ. Trimming took 0 bases from V and 6 from J, leaving 4 bases between them. The CDR3 spells CASSLGREQYF. CDR3 nucleotide sequence: TGCGCCAGCAGCTTGGGTCGCGAGCAGTACTTC.

The rearrangement joins TRBV7-9 to TRBJ2-3; 15 positions match TRBD2. Germline loops: CDR1 SEHNR, CDR2 FQNEAQ (reference sequence). The V segment lost 5 bases and the J segment 1 base; nucleotides outside the gene matches: 7. CDR3 length: 18 amino acids. In DNA, the CDR3 is TGTGCCAGCAGCCCCGGACTAGCGGGAGGGGAGGGCACAGATACGCAGTATTTT. It codes for CASSPGLAGGEGTDTQYF.

This chain joins TRBV4-2 and TRBJ1-6, with TRBD1 matching 8 bases. The CDR3 has 18 residues. In germline, CDR1 is LGHNA, CDR2 YNFKEQ. The trim removed 0 bases at V and 11 bases at J, leaving 15 bases unmatched. CDR3 nucleotide sequence: TGTGCCAGCAGCCAAGAGGGACAGGTCCACTATTCTCTCCCACCCCTCCACTTT. Translated: CASSQEGQVHYSLPPLHF.

The chain joins TRBV6-5 to TRBJ2-3, with D perhaps matching TRBD2 (7 bases). Germline V lookup: CDR1 MNHEY, CDR2 SVGAGI. Trimming cost V 6 bases and J 6 bases, with 13 bases left between them. The CDR3 has 13 amino acids. The CDR3 loop is CASSTGRGDTQYF. The CDR3 DNA reads TGTGCCAGCAGCACAGGGAGGGGGGATACGCAGTATTTT.

The rearrangement joins TRBV30 to TRBJ2-2, with D perhaps TRBD1 (7 bases). This CDR3 contains 18 residues. Germline CDR1 is GTSNPN and CDR2 is SVGIG (reference sequence). Trimming removed 2 bases from V and 6 bases from J, with 25 bases in between. The CDR3 is CAWSPPWTGLLSAGELFF. DNA of the CDR3: TGTGCCTGGAGTCCCCCGTGGACAGGACTACTTAGCGCCGGGGAGCTGTTTTTT.

As concerns this clone: Relative to the germline gene, one junction end is altered; a read error may explain this. The chain carries TRBV9 and TRBJ1-5, with a possible D match to TRBD1 (6 bases). This CDR3 has 15 residues. CDR1 SGDLS and CDR2 YYNGEE come from the germline V gene. The CDR3: CVSSLRDTPNQPQHF. The CDR3 bases are TGTGTCAGCAGCCTCCGGGACACACCAAATCAGCCCCAGCATTTT.

This rearrangement joins TRBV6-1 to TRBJ1-2, with a tentative D call TRBD1 (6 bases). Trimming pared 8 bases from V and 4 bases from J, leaving 20 bases between. There are 15 residues in the CDR3. Germline V gene lookup returns CDR1 MNHNS and CDR2 SASEGT. In DNA form, the CDR3 reads TGTGCCAGCGGCGATGGGGGCCAGGGGATCTATGGCTACACCTTC. Protein product: CASGDGGQGIYGYTF.

The genes are TRBV7-9 and TRBJ1-1; D ambiguous. This CDR3 contains 14 residues. Germline CDR1 SEHNR, CDR2 FQNEAQ (reference sequence). V was pared by 6 bases and J by 1 base, with 12 bases between. The CDR3: CASSPPAGNTEAFF. For the CDR3, the DNA is TGTGCCAGCAGTCCCCCGGCGGGGAACACTGAAGCTTTCTTT.

This clone was counted only a few times. DNA for the CDR3: TGCGCCAGCAGCTTGCAGGGACAGGGGGTCGATGAGCAGTTCTTC. It specifies CASSLQGQGVDEQFF. The rearrangement uses TRBV5-1 and TRBJ2-1; 11 nucleotides match TRBD1. The germline V gene has CDR1 SGHRS and CDR2 YFSETQ. The CDR3 covers 15 residues. Trimming cost V 1 base and J 8 bases; bases outside gene matches: 5.

Here the CDR3 reads CASSGSGTGGFEQYF. The CDR3 DNA sequence: TGTGCCAGCAGCGGATCCGGGACAGGGGGCTTTGAGCAGTACTTC. The rearrangement uses TRBV9 and TRBJ2-7; 12 bases match TRBD1. The CDR3 has 15 amino acids. Germline V gene data show CDR1 as SGDLS and CDR2 as YYNGEE. J lost 7 bases, V lost 3 bases, and 8 bases had no gene match.

The chain has TRBV7-8 and TRBJ2-7; possibly TRBD2 for D (5 bases). The V gene's germline CDR1 is SGHVS and CDR2 FQNEAQ. The CDR3 consists of 17 residues. Trimming removed 2 bases from V and 1 base from J, with 18 bases in between. The CDR3 here is CASSLRVDGLASYEQYF. The CDR3 coding sequence is TGTGCCAGCAGCTTAAGAGTTGATGGACTGGCATCCTACGAGCAGTACTTC.

A few counts support this clone. This sequence joins TRBV11-2 and TRBJ1-1; D call uncertain. Germline V gene sequence: CDR1 SGHAT, CDR2 FQNNGV. This CDR3 is built from 13 residues. Trimming pared 8 bases from V and 1 base from J, leaving 11 bases between. DNA of the CDR3: TGTGCCAGCGCACTTAGGAGGAACACTGAAGCTTTCTTT. Translated, it gives CASALRRNTEAFF.

This clone was seen only once. This rearrangement joins TRBV9 to TRBJ1-3, with a tentative D call TRBD1 (6 bases). The CDR3 contains 17 residues. Germline CDR1 reads SGDLS; CDR2 reads YYNGEE. The V gene lost 2 bases and the J gene lost 0 bases, with 15 bases spanning the gap. The DNA of the CDR3 is TGTGCCAGCAGCGTGGGGGGGGGCGCAGGCTCTGGAAACACCATATATTTT. Residues: CASSVGGGAGSGNTIYF.

This sequence joins TRBV5-1 and TRBJ1-2; a possible D gene is TRBD1 (6 bases). The CDR3 is 14 amino acids. Between the trimmed V and J ends, which lost 4 bases and 6 bases, there was a span of 16 bases. Germline V gene lookup returns CDR1 SGHRS and CDR2 YFSETQ. DNA for the CDR3: TGCGCCAGCAGCCCCTTCGAACACAGGGATGGCTACACCTTC. Translating it yields CASSPFEHRDGYTF.

V and J are TRBV6-5 and TRBJ1-2; no reliable D call. This CDR3 comprises 13 residues. Germline V gene sequence: CDR1 MNHEY, CDR2 SVGAGI. The V gene lost 5 bases and the J gene lost 4 bases, with 11 bases spanning the gap. The CDR3 loop is CASSPQFFYGYTF. The CDR3 DNA is TGTGCCAGCAGTCCACAGTTTTTCTATGGCTACACCTTC.

The V call is TRBV5-8, the J call TRBJ2-7; D might be TRBD2 (6 bases). V was shortened by 4 bases and J by 3 bases, with 17 bases between the two germline ends. The CDR3 contains 15 residues. CDR1 and CDR2 from the germline V gene are SGHTS and YDEGEE. CDR3 coding DNA: TGTGCCAGCAGCGCGGGACGTCCTTCTGTCTACGAGCAGTACTTC. Its protein product is CASSAGRPSVYEQYF.

The chain carries TRBV4-1 and TRBJ1-4, with 7 positions matching TRBD1. V shed 2 bases and J 6 bases; nucleotides not matched to a gene: 6. Germline V gives CDR1 MGHRA, CDR2 YSYEKL. The CDR3 runs to 15 residues. CDR3 protein: CASSQTGTAYEKLFF. As DNA, the CDR3 is TGCGCCAGCAGCCAAACCGGGACAGCATATGAAAAACTGTTTTTT.

The rearrangement uses TRBV5-1 and TRBJ1-4, with D unresolved. Per germline, CDR1 SGHRS and CDR2 YFSETQ. The CDR3 consists of 16 residues. The ends were cut back, 0 bases at V and 3 bases at J, with 12 bases in the middle. DNA for the CDR3: TGCGCCAGCAGCTTGGCGGCATTCGGGGCTAATGAAAAACTGTTTTTT. It encodes CASSLAAFGANEKLFF.

The rearrangement uses TRBV7-3 and TRBJ1-3; D unclear. V was trimmed by 5 bases and J by 3 bases, leaving 8 bases between them. CDR3 length: 13 amino acids. From germline, CDR1 is SGHTA and CDR2 FQGTGA. This CDR3 reads CASSGGYGNTIYF. The CDR3 DNA sequence: TGTGCCAGCAGCGGAGGGTATGGAAACACCATATATTTT.